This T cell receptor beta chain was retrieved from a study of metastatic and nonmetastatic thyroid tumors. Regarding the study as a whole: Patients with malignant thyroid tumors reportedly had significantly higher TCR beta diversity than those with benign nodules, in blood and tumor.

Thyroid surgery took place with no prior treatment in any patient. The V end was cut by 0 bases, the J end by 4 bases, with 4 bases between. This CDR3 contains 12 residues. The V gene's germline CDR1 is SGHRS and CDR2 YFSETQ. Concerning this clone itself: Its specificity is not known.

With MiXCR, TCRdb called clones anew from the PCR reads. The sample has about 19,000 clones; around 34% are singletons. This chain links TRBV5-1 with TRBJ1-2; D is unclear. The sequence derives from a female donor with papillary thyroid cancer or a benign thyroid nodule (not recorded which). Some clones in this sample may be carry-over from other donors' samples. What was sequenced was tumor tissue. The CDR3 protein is CASSLESYGYTF. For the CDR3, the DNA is TGCGCCAGCAGCTTGGAGAGCTATGGCTACACCTTC. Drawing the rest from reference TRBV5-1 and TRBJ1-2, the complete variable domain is KAGVTQTPRYLIKTRGQQVTLSCSPISGHRSVSWYQQTPGQGLQFLFEYFSETQRNKGNFPGRFSGRQFSNSRSEMNVSTLELGDSALYLCASSLESYGYTFGSGTRLTVV.